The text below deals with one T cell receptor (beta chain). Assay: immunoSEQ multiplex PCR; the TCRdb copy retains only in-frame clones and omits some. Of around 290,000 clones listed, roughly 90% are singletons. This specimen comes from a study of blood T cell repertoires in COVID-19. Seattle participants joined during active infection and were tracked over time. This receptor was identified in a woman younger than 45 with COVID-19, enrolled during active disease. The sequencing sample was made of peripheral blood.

CDR3 residues: CASSLGDRGFPNTGELFF. In nucleotides, the CDR3 is TGCGCCAGCAGCTTGGGGGACAGGGGATTCCCAAACACCGGGGAGCTGTTTTTT. J is TRBJ2-2 and V is TRBV5-1; 10 bases agree with TRBD1. The trim removed 0 bases at V and 2 bases at J, leaving 7 bases unmatched. The CDR3 loop spans 18 amino acids. Germline assignment: CDR1 SGHRS and CDR2 YFSETQ.